These 8 T cell receptor beta chains came from one sample sequenced in a study of graft-versus-host responses after intestinal transplantation. Only in-frame clones appear in the TCRdb table, and some are missing; sequencing was by immunoSEQ multiplex PCR. The sample includes over 65,000 clones, roughly 90% of them seen just once. Here the sequenced sample was PBMCs, taken 98 days after intestinal transplantation. Receptor source: a human patient who received an intestinal transplant, so some T cells may come from the graft donor.

This rearrangement joins TRBV5-1 to TRBJ2-1; TRBD1 matches at 7 bases. CDR3 length equals 15 residues. J was trimmed by 4 bases and V by 4 bases; bases with no gene match: 8. CDR1 is SGHRS and CDR2 is YFSETQ in the germline V gene. The CDR3 nucleotides are TGCGCCAGCAGCCTCCGGGGACAGACGTACAATGAGCAGTTCTTC. Amino acid sequence: CASSLRGQTYNEQFF. Combining the CDR3 with reference TRBV5-1 and TRBJ2-1 gives the whole variable domain KAGVTQTPRYLIKTRGQQVTLSCSPISGHRSVSWYQQTPGQGLQFLFEYFSETQRNKGNFPGRFSGRQFSNSRSEMNVSTLELGDSALYLCASSLRGQTYNEQFFGPGTRLTVL.

The V gene is TRBV6-6, the J gene TRBJ2-1; 10 nucleotides agree with TRBD2. The length of the CDR3 is 15 residues. The germline CDR1 and CDR2 sequences are MNHNY and SVGAGI (reference sequence). V lost 5 bases to trimming and J lost 6 bases; unmatched junction nucleotides: 7. Here the CDR3 reads CASSTVAGGFNEQFF. In DNA form, the CDR3 reads TGTGCCAGCAGTACCGTAGCGGGAGGCTTCAATGAGCAGTTCTTC.

This chain connects TRBV21-1 to TRBJ1-3; the table names TRBD1, a call not compared with the DNA. TRBV21-1 is flagged as a pseudogene. The CDR3 has 15 amino acids. CDR3 nucleotides: TGTGCCAGCAGCAAAGACAGACAGGGTGGAAACACCATATATTTT. Encoded protein: CASSKDRQGGNTIYF.

V usage is TRBV27 and J usage is TRBJ2-3; D may be TRBD1 or TRBD2 (5 bases each). The CDR3 consists of 18 residues. The V and J ends lost 5 bases and 2 bases respectively, with 23 bases between them. CDR1 and CDR2 from the germline V gene are MNHEY and SMNVEV (reference sequence). CDR3 coding DNA: TGTGCCAGCAGTGCCGGGGCTACCCCTATTCTCCACACAGATACGCAGTATTTT. This codes for CASSAGATPILHTDTQYF.

The chain links TRBV6-5 to TRBJ2-1; 7 nucleotides agree with TRBD2. The V gene's germline CDR1 is MNHEY and CDR2 SVGAGI. The CDR3 sequence is 15 residues long. V dropped 2 bases and J dropped 8; count of bases not matched to a gene: 9. CDR3 bases: TGTGCCAGCAGTTACATGGGGAGGGGTGGGCATGAGCAGTTCTTC. Amino acid sequence: CASSYMGRGGHEQFF.

J is TRBJ2-7 and V is TRBV11-2, with D perhaps TRBD1 (6 bases). The CDR3 totals 15 residues. Trimming took 2 bases from V and 3 from J, leaving 14 bases between them. Germline assignment: CDR1 SGHAT and CDR2 FQNNGV. The CDR3 DNA is TGTGCCAGCAGCTTACTAGACAGGAGACACTACGAGCAGTACTTC. Translation: CASSLLDRRHYEQYF.

This chain joins TRBV28 and TRBJ2-7, with D possibly called TRBD1 or TRBD2 (5 bases each). The CDR3 extends over 15 amino acids. Trimming removed 4 bases at V and 3 bases at J, with 16 bases between. Germline V CDR1 and CDR2: MDHEN, SYDVKM. Here the CDR3 DNA reads TGTGCCAGCAGTTATCGGGACCGAGGTGTCTACGAGCAGTACTTC. Translation: CASSYRDRGVYEQYF.

The chain links TRBV5-6 to TRBJ1-2, with 9 nucleotides matching TRBD1. The CDR3 totals 15 residues. Germline values: CDR1 SGHDT, CDR2 YYEEEE. Germline trimming cut 0 bases from V and 14 bases from J; bases unmatched to any gene: 14. As DNA, the CDR3 is TGTGCCAGCAGCTTGGTTCCGGGGACAGGGAGAGGTTTAACCTTC. Translated: CASSLVPGTGRGLTF.